This is a list of T cell receptor beta chains from one sample in a study of PD-1 blockade in classical Hodgkin lymphoma. This table comes from immunoSEQ multiplex PCR, and its TCRdb copy is limited to in-frame clones, with some not included. The sample has tens of thousands of clones, about nine tenths seen once. Specimen: CD4+ T cells from blood. The receptors originated from a human donor with classical Hodgkin lymphoma. Both conserved end residues are part of each CDR3. The D gene is left open where the match is weak. Expanded clones get a size class; other rows say once, few or many, or leave the size out.

v_gene,j_gene,d_gene,abundance,CDR3nt,CDR3aa
TRBV11-1,TRBJ1-1,-,-,TGTGCCAGCAGCTTAGCGCGGGCGGGGAACACTGAAGCTTTCTTT,CASSLARAGNTEAFF
TRBV5-1,TRBJ2-3,-,-,TGCGCCAGCAGCTTAGGCATTGATGTCGATACGCAGTATTTT,CASSLGIDVDTQYF
TRBV6-1,TRBJ1-4,-,-,TGTGCCAGCAAATTAGGGGGTCCTAATGAAAAACTGTTTTTT,CASKLGGPNEKLFF
TRBV11-3,TRBJ2-7,-,-,TGTGCCAGCAGCTTAGGTTGGGGGGCCTACGAGCAGTACTTC,CASSLGWGAYEQYF
TRBV10-3,TRBJ1-1,TRBD1,-,TGTGCCATCGGACAGGGTTGGAGGGATAACACTGAAGCTTTCTTT,CAIGQGWRDNTEAFF
TRBV5-1,TRBJ2-3,-,-,TGCGCCAGCAGCTTGGAGTTGAGGCAGGAGAGAAGCACGCAGTATTTT,CASSLELRQERSTQYF
TRBV30,TRBJ2-2,TRBD2,-,TGTGCCTGGAGTGTCCAACCAGGACTAGATGGCACCGGGGAGCTGTTTTTT,CAWSVQPGLDGTGELFF
TRBV5-1,TRBJ1-1,-,few,TGCGCCAGCAGCCCGACGGGGGAGAGCACTGAAGCTTTCTTT,CASSPTGESTEAFF
TRBV5-1,TRBJ2-7,TRBD2,-,TGCGCCAGCAGCTTACGTTCCGGGACTAGCGAGCGTTATTACGAGCAGTACTTC,CASSLRSGTSERYYEQYF
TRBV6-6,TRBJ1-1,TRBD1,-,TGTGCCAGCAGTTTCGAGGGGGCGAGGGGCACTGAAGCTTTCTTT,CASSFEGARGTEAFF
TRBV9,TRBJ2-2,-,-,TGTGCCAGCAGCGTAGAGTGGGATCCCAGGGGGAACACCGGGGAGCTGTTTTTT,CASSVEWDPRGNTGELFF
TRBV6-1,TRBJ2-2,-,once,TGTGCCAGCACTGGACGCATCTCCGGGGAGCTGTTTTTT,CASTGRISGELFF
TRBV6-1,TRBJ1-5,-,-,TGTGCCAGCAGTGATTACGTGTTAAGCAATCAGCCCCAGCATTTT,CASSDYVLSNQPQHF
TRBV7-6,TRBJ2-1,TRBD1,-,TGTGCCAGCAGCTTAGGGCAGGGGGTTTACAATGAGCAGTTCTTC,CASSLGQGVYNEQFF
TRBV7-3,TRBJ2-3,-,-,TGTGCCAGCAGCTTAAGGAGCGGGAGCACAGATACGCAGTATTTT,CASSLRSGSTDTQYF
TRBV10-3,TRBJ2-3,-,once,TGTGCCATCAGTGATGGGGGCCGTAGCACAGATACGCAGTATTTT,CAISDGGRSTDTQYF
TRBV11-2,TRBJ2-5,TRBD2,-,TGTGCCAGCAGCTTAGAATGGGACTACCCAGAGACCCAGTACTTC,CASSLEWDYPETQYF
TRBV9,TRBJ1-1,TRBD1,once,TGTGCCAGCAGCGTCCAAGAGGGGCAGGGGGCAGGTTTGAACACTGAAGCTTTCTTT,CASSVQEGQGAGLNTEAFF
TRBV25-1,TRBJ1-3,TRBD1,-,TGTGCCAGCAGTCCGCCCGGGACAGGGGGAAACACCATATATTTT,CASSPPGTGGNTIYF
TRBV9,TRBJ2-1,-,once,TGTGCCAGCAGCGTAGCAGAGACCTACAATGAGCAGTTCTTC,CASSVAETYNEQFF
TRBV5-1,TRBJ1-1,-,-,TGCGCCAGCAGCTCACAGGGTTTAAGGACTGAAGCTTTCTTT,CASSSQGLRTEAFF
TRBV18,TRBJ1-5,-,-,TGTGCCAGCTCACCTGGGGCCGACCAGCCCCAGCATTTT,CASSPGADQPQHF
TRBV27,TRBJ2-1,TRBD2,-,TGTGCCAGCAGTTTAAAGCCCCCGGGCCACAGCGGGAGTTTATTCTTC,CASSLKPPGHSGSLFF
TRBV2,TRBJ2-1,TRBD1,-,TGTGCCAGCGGCCGACAGGGTCAGCAGTTCTTC,CASGRQGQQFF
TRBV18,TRBJ2-3,TRBD2,-,TGTGCCAGCTCACCTCCTCTAGCGGCCGGGCCCGATACGCAGTATTTT,CASSPPLAAGPDTQYF
TRBV7-9,TRBJ2-6,-,-,TGTGCCAGCACCGGAGGCTCTGGGGCCAACGTCCTGACTTTC,CASTGGSGANVLTF
TRBV7-9,TRBJ2-3,-,few,TGTGCCAGCAGCCTGGGAGCGGGCACAGATACGCAGTATTTT,CASSLGAGTDTQYF
TRBV30,TRBJ2-3,-,-,TGTGCCTGGAGTGTGGACCTGGGGGATACGCAGTATTTT,CAWSVDLGDTQYF
TRBV6-1,TRBJ1-3,-,-,TGTGCCAGCAGTGAAGCGTACGGGGGCCGGGACACCATATATTTT,CASSEAYGGRDTIYF
TRBV5-4,TRBJ2-1,-,-,TGTGCCAGCAGCCCCCGCGGTACCTATTCCGGGGAGCAGTTCTTC,CASSPRGTYSGEQFF
TRBV6-1,TRBJ1-2,TRBD1,-,TGTGCCAGCAGGACAGGGACCAACTATGGCTACACCTTC,CASRTGTNYGYTF
TRBV6-1,TRBJ1-1,-,-,TGTGCCAGCGCCCTCGCACCCGTATCGTCTGAAGCTTTCTTT,CASALAPVSSEAFF
TRBV5-4,TRBJ2-3,-,-,TGTGCCAGCAGCTTGGCGCGGACTACAGATACGCAGTATTTT,CASSLARTTDTQYF
TRBV2,TRBJ1-1,-,-,TGTGCCAGCAGTGAAGCGCCAGCCTACACTGAAGCTTTCTTT,CASSEAPAYTEAFF
TRBV6-1,TRBJ2-7,-,-,TGTGCCAGCACCCCTCTGAAACCCTCCTACGAGCAGTACTTC,CASTPLKPSYEQYF
TRBV12-2,TRBJ1-1,-,-,TGTGCAAGTCGCTTGGGGGCCCACCGGATCACTGAAGCTTTCTTT,CASRLGAHRITEAFF
TRBV2,TRBJ1-5,TRBD1,-,TGTGCCAGCGGACAGGGAACAAATCAGCCCCAGCATTTT,CASGQGTNQPQHF
TRBV28,TRBJ2-7,-,-,TGTGCCTCCTACGGAGCGGCTGGGGCCTACGAGCAGTACTTC,CASYGAAGAYEQYF
TRBV27,TRBJ2-7,TRBD2,-,TGTGCCAGCAGTCCCGGACTAGCGGGCACCTACGAGCAGTACTTC,CASSPGLAGTYEQYF
TRBV28,TRBJ2-7,-,-,TGTGCCAGCAGCTCCTGGAGGGACGAGCAGTACTTC,CASSSWRDEQYF
TRBV29-1,TRBJ2-1,TRBD2,once,TGCAGCGTTGGACTAGCGGGAGGAGGGGAGCAGTTCTTC,CSVGLAGGGEQFF
TRBV27,TRBJ1-2,-,-,TGTGCCAGCAGTTCGGACAGAAACTATGGCTACACCTTC,CASSSDRNYGYTF
TRBV10-1,TRBJ2-2,-,-,TGCGCCAGCAGTTGGAGCCGGAACACCGGGGAGCTGTTTTTT,CASSWSRNTGELFF
TRBV5-1,TRBJ2-5,TRBD2,-,TGCGCCAGCAGCTCGGGACTAGTTATGGAGACCCAGTACTTC,CASSSGLVMETQYF
TRBV27,TRBJ1-4,-,-,TGTGCCAGCATGCGATCGGTGATTGCTAGTGAAAAACTGTTTTTT,CASMRSVIASEKLFF
TRBV10-3,TRBJ2-7,-,-,TGTGCCATCAGGACAACCTACGAGCAGTACTTC,CAIRTTYEQYF
TRBV19,TRBJ2-1,TRBD1,-,TGTGCCAGTAACACAGGGGCCGATGAGCAGTTCTTC,CASNTGADEQFF
TRBV4-2,TRBJ2-1,TRBD2,-,TGTGCCAGCAGCCCAGGGCCGGGACTAGCGGACTACAATGAGCAGTTCTTC,CASSPGPGLADYNEQFF
TRBV6-1,TRBJ1-2,-,-,TGTGCCAGCAGTGCCACATGGGGGGGAACAGTCTATGGCTACACCTTC,CASSATWGGTVYGYTF
TRBV2,TRBJ2-2,-,few,TGTGCCAGCGGTCAGGACACCGGGGAGCTGTTTTTT,CASGQDTGELFF
TRBV2,TRBJ1-4,TRBD1,-,TGTGCCAGCACTACTGGGGGACAGTTTAATGAAAAACTGTTTTTT,CASTTGGQFNEKLFF
TRBV21-1,TRBJ2-7,-,-,TGTGCCAGCAGCACCTACAGGGACAGATATGGGGAGCAGTACTTC,CASSTYRDRYGEQYF
TRBV11-3,TRBJ1-2,-,-,TGTGCCAGCAGCTTAGCACAGAGGGGGGGCTACACCTTC,CASSLAQRGGYTF
TRBV28,TRBJ2-3,TRBD2,-,TGTGCCAGCAGGTCCCGCCCGGGACTAGCGGGAGCCTCAAGCACAGATACGCAGTATTTT,CASRSRPGLAGASSTDTQYF
TRBV9,TRBJ2-1,TRBD1,-,TGTGCCAGCAGCGGCGAAGCCGGGACAGGGGTCTACAATGAGCAGTTCTTC,CASSGEAGTGVYNEQFF